What follows are 25 T cell receptor beta chains derived from one specimen sequenced in a study of T-cell memory formation after mild COVID-19. TCRdb analysed the 5' RACE reads with MiXCR anew, one entry per CDR3 protein. The table has 450,000 or so distinct CDR3 sequences, around a quarter seen once. The material sequenced was PBMCs or a T cell subset sorted from them (not recorded which). Source of these receptors: an adult woman who had mild COVID-19 (a few samples of this study predate the infection). Cell type and time point are not known.

This clonotype was recorded only once. The J gene is TRBJ2-7, the V gene TRBV4-3; D is tentatively TRBD1 or TRBD2 (5 bases each). This CDR3 is built from 18 residues. Trimming pared 4 bases from V and 1 base from J, leaving 23 bases between. Germline-derived CDR1 and CDR2 are LGHNA and YSLEER. The CDR3 is CASSLSIAGTYDSYEQYF. CDR3 sequence (DNA): TGCGCCAGCAGCCTTAGCATAGCCGGGACCTATGATTCCTACGAGCAGTACTTC.

V gene TRBV7-8 combines with J gene TRBJ2-2, with a weak D call TRBD2 (5 bases). The CDR3 has 17 amino acids. Germline CDR1 SGHVS, CDR2 FQNEAQ. V lost 10 bases and J lost 0, with 21 bases in between. The CDR3 loop reads CATDREEVPPNTGELFF. The CDR3 nucleotides read TGTGCCACCGACCGAGAGGAGGTCCCACCGAACACCGGGGAGCTGTTTTTT.

The chain has TRBV18 and TRBJ1-2, with D uncertain. V was cut by 0 bases and J by 3 bases, with 11 bases left in between. Germline V lookup: CDR1 KGHSH, CDR2 LQKENI. The CDR3 runs 15 residues. The CDR3 is CASSPPRGSDYGYTF. The CDR3 coding sequence is TGTGCCAGCTCACCACCGCGGGGTAGCGACTATGGCTACACCTTC.

V usage is TRBV14 and J usage is TRBJ2-1, with TRBD2 matching over 10 bases. The V gene's germline CDR1 is SGHDN and CDR2 FVKESK. This CDR3 spans 17 amino acids. Trimming took 3 bases from V and 6 from J; bases not matched to a gene: 11. The CDR3 loop reads CASSQAPGLAVRNEQFF. For the CDR3, the DNA is TGTGCCAGCAGCCAGGCCCCCGGACTAGCGGTTCGCAATGAGCAGTTCTTC.

In its sample, this clonotype was seen a few times. The gene calls are TRBV7-9 and TRBJ2-3, with D possibly TRBD2 on 6 matching bases. The germline V gene encodes CDR1 SEHNR and CDR2 FQNEAQ (reference sequence). The CDR3 covers 13 residues. V lost 6 bases, J lost 5 bases, and 12 bases lay in between. Here the CDR3 reads CASRHRLGDTQYF. CDR3 bases: TGTGCCAGCAGGCACCGACTAGGAGATACGCAGTATTTT.

This clonotype was seen more than once but under ten times. The genes are TRBV11-2 and TRBJ2-3, with D perhaps given as TRBD1 or TRBD2 (5 bases each). The CDR3 has 13 residues. Between the trimmed V and J ends, which lost 5 bases and 4 bases, there was a span of 10 bases. Germline lookup yields CDR1 SGHAT and CDR2 FQNNGV. CDR3 sequence reads: CASSGTSADTQYF. CDR3 DNA: TGTGCCAGCAGCGGGACGTCGGCAGATACGCAGTATTTT.

The genes are TRBV7-9 and TRBJ1-2; D is ambiguous. Per germline, CDR1 SEHNR and CDR2 FQNEAQ (reference sequence). Deletions cut 5 bases from V and 8 bases from J, with 15 bases between. CDR3 length: 13 amino acids. DNA of the CDR3: TGTGCCAGCAGCGGCGGGTTTACGGGAGGCTACACCTTC. This encodes CASSGGFTGGYTF.

This clonotype was found a few times. The J gene is TRBJ2-1, the V gene TRBV3-1, with 8 bases identical to TRBD2. From germline, CDR1 is LGHDT and CDR2 YNNKEL (reference sequence). The CDR3 covers 15 residues. V lost 7 bases to trimming and J lost 6 bases; unmatched junction nucleotides: 11. The CDR3 DNA sequence: TGTGCCAGCACCGTGGGAGCGGGAGTAAGCAATGAGCAGTTCTTC. Its translation is CASTVGAGVSNEQFF.

This clonotype occurred a few times. This chain uses TRBV10-3 with TRBJ2-1, with 11 nucleotides matching TRBD2. The V and J ends lost 3 bases and 9 bases, in that order; junction bases with no gene match: 10. Germline values: CDR1 ENHRY, CDR2 SYGVKD. The CDR3 consists of 16 residues. CDR3 in amino acids: CAISDSLAGGGGEQFF. For the CDR3, the DNA is TGTGCCATCAGTGATTCGCTAGCGGGAGGTGGTGGTGAGCAGTTCTTC.

The CDR3 nucleotides read TGTGCCAGCAGTCCGGACAGGGGGTCTTCTGGGGCCAACGTCCTGACTTTC. Translating gives CASSPDRGSSGANVLTF. The rearrangement uses TRBV6-5 and TRBJ2-6, with 10 bases that match TRBD1. Per germline, CDR1 MNHEY and CDR2 SVGAGI. V shed 5 bases and J 1 base; nucleotides not matched to a gene: 5. The CDR3 loop spans 17 amino acids.

The CDR3 region is CASRLQGAYEQYF. The CDR3, as DNA: TGTGCCAGCAGGTTACAGGGAGCCTACGAGCAGTACTTC. The chain uses TRBV12-3 or TRBV12-4 and TRBJ2-7; TRBD1 might be the D (6 bases). The CDR3 runs to 13 residues. Trimming cost V 6 bases and J 2 bases, with 11 bases left between them.

The rearrangement joins TRBV14 to TRBJ2-7; maybe TRBD2 (6 bases). CDR1 is SGHDN, CDR2 FVKESK, per germline. CDR3 length: 13 amino acids. V was trimmed by 4 bases and J by 6 bases, leaving 13 bases between them. The CDR3 region is CASSRRLEGEQYF. For the CDR3, the DNA is TGTGCCAGCAGCCGCCGGTTGGAGGGCGAGCAGTACTTC.

This clonotype was seen repeatedly, ten times or more. J is TRBJ2-5 and V is TRBV5-5; TRBD2 aligns across 11 bases. Germline values: CDR1 SGHKS, CDR2 YYEKEE (reference sequence). This CDR3 is 16 amino acids long. The J segment lost 2 bases and the V segment lost 4 bases, leaving 7 bases of the junction unmatched. The CDR3 loop reads CASSPGGTSGQETQYF. CDR3 bases: TGTGCCAGCAGCCCGGGGGGGACTAGCGGTCAAGAGACCCAGTACTTC. The full variable domain, completed using reference TRBV5-5 and TRBJ2-5, is DAGVTQSPTHLIKTRGQQVTLRCSPISGHKSVSWYQQVLGQGPQFIFQYYEKEERGRGNFPDRFSARQFPNYSSELNVNALLLGDSALYLCASSPGGTSGQETQYFGPGTRLLVL.

The chain has TRBV27 and TRBJ2-7; 7 bases match TRBD1. Germline lookup yields CDR1 MNHEY and CDR2 SMNVEV (reference sequence). CDR3 length equals 14 residues. V trimming: 5 bases; J trimming: 0 bases; junction bases outside the gene matches: 4. The CDR3 bases are TGTGCCAGCAGTCCACAGGGGTACTCCTACGAGCAGTACTTC. This sequence encodes CASSPQGYSYEQYF.

This clonotype was observed at least ten times. V usage is TRBV5-6 and J usage is TRBJ2-2; D call uncertain. The CDR3 sequence is 15 residues long. With 1 base removed from V and 3 bases from J, the gap between germline ends came to 10 bases. Germline V gives CDR1 SGHDT, CDR2 YYEEEE. As DNA, the CDR3 is TGTGCCAGCAGCTTGTCCACATCGGACACCGGGGAGCTGTTTTTT. Protein: CASSLSTSDTGELFF.

This clonotype has only a few counts. The V call is TRBV12-3 or TRBV12-4, the J call TRBJ1-2; the D gene is possibly TRBD1 (6 bases). Trimming took off 1 base at V and 3 bases at J, with 12 bases between the two ends. The CDR3 extends over 15 amino acids. The CDR3 nucleotides read TGTGCCAGCAGTTTAGGTCAGGGGTATGACTATGGCTACACCTTC. Encoded protein: CASSLGQGYDYGYTF.

This clonotype showed up just a few times. DNA for the CDR3: TGTGCCAGCAGTGAAGGGGGCACAAAGCAGTTCTTC. This encodes CASSEGGTKQFF. The rearrangement joins TRBV2 to TRBJ2-1, with D perhaps matching TRBD1 (5 bases). V was cut by 1 base and J by 11 bases, with 9 bases left in between. The CDR3 is made up of 12 amino acids. Germline V gene sequence: CDR1 SNHLY, CDR2 FYNNEI. Full variable domain (remainder filled in from reference TRBV2 and TRBJ2-1): EPEVTQTPSHQVTQMGQEVILRCVPISNHLYFYWYRQILGQKVEFLVSFYNNEISEKSEIFDDQFSVERPDGSNFTLKIRSTKLEDSAMYFCASSEGGTKQFFGPGTRLTVL.

The chain is built from TRBV19 and TRBJ2-7; 9 bases align to TRBD1. The CDR3 is 15 amino acids. The V and J ends lost 5 bases and 2 bases, in that order; junction bases with no gene match: 7. The germline V gene encodes CDR1 LNHDA and CDR2 SQIVND (reference sequence). The CDR3 loop is CASSDPGQGTYEQYF. CDR3 DNA: TGTGCCAGTAGTGATCCGGGACAGGGAACCTACGAGCAGTACTTC.

The table lists this clonotype with many counts. This sequence joins TRBV5-1 and TRBJ1-1; D is undetermined. Looked up from germline, CDR1 is SGHRS and CDR2 is YFSETQ. The V gene lost 4 bases and the J gene lost 7 bases, with 17 bases spanning the gap. CDR3 length equals 14 residues. The CDR3 sequence: CASSPAGDPFEAFF. The CDR3 DNA reads TGCGCCAGCAGCCCGGCGGGTGACCCTTTTGAAGCTTTCTTT.

The V and J genes are TRBV29-1 and TRBJ2-7; possible D gene TRBD2, 6 bases. Germline V CDR1 and CDR2: SQVTM, ANQGSEA. The ends were cut back, 3 bases at V and 6 bases at J, with 9 bases in the middle. This CDR3 contains 11 residues. CDR3 nucleotides: TGCAGCGTTGACGGGGGTAGCGAGCAGTACTTC. It specifies CSVDGGSEQYF.

This chain uses TRBV29-1 with TRBJ2-7; possibly TRBD1 or TRBD2 for D (7 bases each). The germline V gene has CDR1 SQVTM and CDR2 ANQGSEA. V lost 7 bases and J lost 0, with 16 bases in between. The length of the CDR3 is 14 residues. The CDR3 DNA follows: TGCAGCGCACGACAGGGCGGGAGCTCCTACGAGCAGTACTTC. Protein sequence: CSARQGGSSYEQYF.

The genes are TRBV2 and TRBJ2-7; D may be TRBD1 or TRBD2 (6 bases each). Germline values: CDR1 SNHLY, CDR2 FYNNEI. Trimming cost V 10 bases and J 3 bases, with 16 bases left between them. This CDR3 spans 13 amino acids. The CDR3 nucleotides are TGTGCCACACAGGGAGGTGTCAACTACGAGCAGTACTTC. It translates to CATQGGVNYEQYF.

The V gene is TRBV3-1, the J gene TRBJ2-5, with D uncertain. This CDR3 has 14 residues. Trimming pared 3 bases from V and 5 bases from J, leaving 13 bases between. CDR1 is LGHDT, CDR2 YNNKEL, per germline (reference sequence). CDR3 bases: TGTGCCAGCAGCCACGACTTAAATACGGAGACCCAGTACTTC. Protein: CASSHDLNTETQYF.

In its sample, this clonotype was seen a few times. The rearrangement uses TRBV29-1 and TRBJ1-2; possibly TRBD1 for D (6 bases). V dropped 3 bases and J dropped 3 bases, with 17 bases sitting between them. Germline CDR1 and CDR2: SQVTM and ANQGSEA. The CDR3 sequence is 15 residues long. The CDR3 spells CSVDRGDPGDYGYTF. The CDR3 DNA is TGCAGCGTTGACAGGGGCGACCCCGGGGACTATGGCTACACCTTC.

The rearrangement joins TRBV11-2 to TRBJ2-2; a weak D match, TRBD1 (6 bases). Germline lookup yields CDR1 SGHAT and CDR2 FQNNGV. This CDR3 has 14 amino acids. V was clipped by 4 bases and J by 13 bases, with 19 bases between them. CDR3 bases: TGTGCCAGCAGCTCAATTCGGGACAAACTTTCGCTGTTTTTT. Translating it yields CASSSIRDKLSLFF.